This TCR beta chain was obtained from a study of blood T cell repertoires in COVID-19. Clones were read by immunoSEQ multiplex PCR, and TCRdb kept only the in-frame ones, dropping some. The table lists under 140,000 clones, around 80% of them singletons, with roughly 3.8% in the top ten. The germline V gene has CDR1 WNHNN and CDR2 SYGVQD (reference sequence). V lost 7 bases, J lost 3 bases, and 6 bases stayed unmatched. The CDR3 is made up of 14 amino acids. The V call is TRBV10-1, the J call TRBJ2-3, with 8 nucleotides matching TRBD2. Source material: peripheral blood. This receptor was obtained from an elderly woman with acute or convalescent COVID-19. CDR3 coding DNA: TGCGCCAGCACCCCGGGGGGGAGGACAGATACGCAGTATTTT. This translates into CASTPGGRTDTQYF.